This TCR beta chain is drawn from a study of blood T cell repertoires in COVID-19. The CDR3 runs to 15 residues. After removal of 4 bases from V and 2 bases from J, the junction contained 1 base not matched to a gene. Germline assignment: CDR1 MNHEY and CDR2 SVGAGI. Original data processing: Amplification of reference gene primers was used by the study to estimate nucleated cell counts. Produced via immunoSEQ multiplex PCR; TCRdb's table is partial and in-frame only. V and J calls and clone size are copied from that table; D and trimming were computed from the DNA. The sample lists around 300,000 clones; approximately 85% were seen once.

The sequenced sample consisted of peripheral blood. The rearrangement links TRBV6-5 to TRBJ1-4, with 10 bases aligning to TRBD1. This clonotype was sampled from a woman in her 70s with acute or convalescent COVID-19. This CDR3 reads CASSWGQGTNEKLFF. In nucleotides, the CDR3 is TGTGCCAGCAGTTGGGGACAGGGGACTAATGAAAAACTGTTTTTT.